These 3 T cell receptor beta chains were sequenced from one sample in a study of OX40 agonist ivuxolimab in advanced cancers. TCRdb's copy holds only in-frame clones and misses some; the assay was immunoSEQ multiplex PCR. Counted here are roughly 86,000 clones, 80% to 95% occurring once; the ten biggest clones make up more than 0.95%. Sequences were derived from CD4+ or CD8+ T cells sorted from blood, sampled in a trial of the OX40 agonist ivuxolimab. All receptors come from an adult with an advanced solid tumor such as melanoma, head and neck, liver or kidney cancer.

This chain uses TRBV11-2 with TRBJ2-5; D may be TRBD1 or TRBD2 (5 bases each). This CDR3 is 17 amino acids long. Germline CDR1 and CDR2: SGHAT and FQNNGV. Trimming removed 7 bases at V and 0 bases at J, with 21 bases between. Here the CDR3 DNA reads TGTGCCAGCACCCTAACCCCAGGGCGGGCGTACCAAGAGACCCAGTACTTC. Its protein is CASTLTPGRAYQETQYF.

This chain joins TRBV30 and TRBJ1-1, with D perhaps matching TRBD1 (5 bases). The CDR3 runs to 11 residues. In germline, CDR1 is GTSNPN, CDR2 SVGIG (reference sequence). V was cut by 2 bases and J by 9 bases, with 10 bases left in between. The CDR3 is CAWSRGDQAFF. As DNA, the CDR3 is TGTGCCTGGAGTCGCGGGGACCAAGCTTTCTTT.

V gene TRBV29-1 combines with J gene TRBJ2-1; D may match TRBD1 or TRBD2 (6 bases each). V was cut by 8 bases and J by 7 bases, with 15 bases left in between. The length of the CDR3 is 12 residues. Germline CDR1 SQVTM, CDR2 ANQGSEA. CDR3 protein: CSPMGAGNEQFF. The CDR3 coding sequence is TGCAGCCCTATGGGGGCGGGGAATGAGCAGTTCTTC.